The rows below give T cell receptor beta chains drawn from one sample of a study of blood T cell repertoires in COVID-19. TCRdb keeps only in-frame clones here, not all; method: immunoSEQ multiplex PCR. The table has about 260,000 clones, about nine tenths seen once; the top ten hold 1.5%. Source material: peripheral blood. All receptors come from a middle-aged woman who had recovered from COVID-19. Both conserved end residues are part of each CDR3. Fields, in order: CDR3 protein, V gene, J gene.

CASSSTASGANVLTF,TRBV5-1,TRBJ2-6
CAWSVAGYEQYF,TRBV30,TRBJ2-7
CASSGTGERQPQHF,TRBV5-6,TRBJ1-5
CASSPSGGITDTQYF,TRBV7-7,TRBJ2-3
CASSENSNYGYTF,TRBV27,TRBJ1-2
CASSFQGETEAFF,TRBV5-1,TRBJ1-1
CSASRGAVDQPQHF,TRBV20-1,TRBJ1-5
CASSSRGWDRGNIQYF,TRBV19,TRBJ2-4
CASSNTRLFMNTEAFF,TRBV21-1,TRBJ1-1
CASSQEDRYNQPQHF,TRBV4-1,TRBJ1-5
CASRGLAGKLTSTDTQYF,TRBV2,TRBJ2-3
CASSPRSAFDEQYF,TRBV18,TRBJ2-7
CASSWGQETEAFF,TRBV5-1,TRBJ1-1
CASSATRGSSTDTQYF,TRBV7-8,TRBJ2-3
CASSIDTSQGATYYGYTF,TRBV19,TRBJ1-2
CASSYRQGGGYTF,TRBV6-5,TRBJ1-2
CASSTLLSGGLDTQYF,TRBV10-1,TRBJ2-3
CASSSPDRGVRGYTF,TRBV7-2,TRBJ1-2
CASSRTGGTEAFF,TRBV6-5,TRBJ1-1
CASSQGLGEPDPYEQYF,TRBV4-3,TRBJ2-7
CASSQSGAGPGLDTQYF,TRBV3-1/TRBV3-2,TRBJ2-3
CASSPGGAYGYTF,TRBV25-1,TRBJ1-2
CASTISGYGYTF,TRBV7-9,TRBJ1-2
CASSPSGPSGELFF,TRBV18,TRBJ2-2
CAISERALAGGDNEQFF,TRBV10-3,TRBJ2-1
CASSPGVNGPTQETQYF,TRBV5-1,TRBJ2-5
CASRDRSGTDTQYF,TRBV2,TRBJ2-3